The rows below give T cell receptor beta chains drawn from one sample of a study of cytomegalovirus exposure and HLA in healthy donors. Produced via immunoSEQ multiplex PCR; TCRdb's table is partial and in-frame only. The table records around 80,000 clones, more than 60% of them present only once. Sequencing was done on a sample of PBMCs. The source is a man in his forties or fifties in good health and CMV-seronegative. Both conserved end residues are part of each CDR3. D genes are given only for firm matches. For some rows the clone size is stated as once, few or many, or as a class when expanded; others skip it.

-	TRBV10-2	TRBJ2-5	-	CASSELGGETQYF	TGCGCCAGCAGTGAGTTAGGAGGGGAGACCCAGTACTTC
TRBD2	TRBV5-8	TRBJ2-1	-	CASSLVGLVREQFF	TGTGCCAGCAGCTTGGTGGGACTAGTTCGTGAGCAGTTCTTC
TRBD2	TRBV2	TRBJ2-3	-	CASRELAEYTDTQYF	TGTGCCAGCAGAGAACTAGCGGAATACACAGATACGCAGTATTTT
-	TRBV19	TRBJ2-4	-	CASSPPGHEENSQYF	TGTGCCAGTAGTCCACCGGGACACGAAGAAAACAGTCAGTACTTC
-	TRBV6-5	TRBJ2-2	once	CASCNGSTGELFF	TGTGCCAGCTGTAACGGGAGCACCGGGGAGCTGTTTTTT
-	TRBV2	TRBJ2-1	few	CASSGGQFNEQFF	TGTGCCAGCAGTGGGGGCCAATTCAATGAGCAGTTCTTC
-	TRBV11-1	TRBJ1-1	-	CASSLGRMNTEAFF	TGTGCCAGCAGCTTAGGCAGGATGAACACTGAAGCTTTCTTT
TRBD2	TRBV7-9	TRBJ2-7	-	CASSLLADYEQYF	TGTGCCAGCAGCCTCCTAGCGGACTACGAGCAGTACTTC
TRBD2	TRBV6-1	TRBJ2-7	-	CASSDQSSGRDEQYF	TGTGCCAGCAGTGACCAGTCTAGCGGGAGAGACGAGCAGTACTTC
-	TRBV19	TRBJ2-1	-	CASSILGYNEQFF	TGTGCCAGTAGTATTCTCGGCTACAATGAGCAGTTCTTC
TRBD1	TRBV6-1	TRBJ2-1	-	CASSESQGAGYNEQFF	TGTGCCAGCAGTGAATCCCAGGGGGCTGGTTACAATGAGCAGTTCTTC